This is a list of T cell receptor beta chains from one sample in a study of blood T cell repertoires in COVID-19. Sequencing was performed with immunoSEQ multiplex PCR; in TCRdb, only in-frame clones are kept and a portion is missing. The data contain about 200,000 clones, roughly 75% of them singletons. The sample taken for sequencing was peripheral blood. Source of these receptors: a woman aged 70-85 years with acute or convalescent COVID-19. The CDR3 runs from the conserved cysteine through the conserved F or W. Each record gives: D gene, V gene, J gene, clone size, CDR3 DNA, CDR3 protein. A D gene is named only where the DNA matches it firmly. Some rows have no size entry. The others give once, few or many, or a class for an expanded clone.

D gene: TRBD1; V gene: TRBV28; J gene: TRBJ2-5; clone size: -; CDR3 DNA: TGTGCCAGCAGACCGACAGGGTTAGAGACCCAGTACTTC; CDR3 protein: CASRPTGLETQYF
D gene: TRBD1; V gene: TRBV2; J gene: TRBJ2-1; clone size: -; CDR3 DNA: TGTGCCAGCAGTCCTACAGGGGGCGCTGGCCATTCAGAGTTCTTC; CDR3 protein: CASSPTGGAGHSEFF
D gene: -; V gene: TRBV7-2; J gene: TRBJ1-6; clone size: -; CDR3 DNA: TGTGCCAGCAGCTTAGTGTCGGGGAGCTCCTATAATTCACCCCTCCACTTT; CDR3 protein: CASSLVSGSSYNSPLHF
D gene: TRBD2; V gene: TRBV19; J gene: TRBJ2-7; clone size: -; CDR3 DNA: TGTGCCAGTAGCAGTACCTCGGCTAGCGGGAGGGCCAACGAGCAGTACTTC; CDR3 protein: CASSSTSASGRANEQYF
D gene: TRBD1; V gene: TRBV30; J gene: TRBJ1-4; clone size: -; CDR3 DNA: TGTGCCTGCGCACCCGGGACAGGGGCTGAAAAACTGTTTTTT; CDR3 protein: CACAPGTGAEKLFF
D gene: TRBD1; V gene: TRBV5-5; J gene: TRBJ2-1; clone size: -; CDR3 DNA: TGTGCCAGCAGCCCAACTCAGGGGACAGGGAACTACAATGAGCAGTTCTTC; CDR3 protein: CASSPTQGTGNYNEQFF
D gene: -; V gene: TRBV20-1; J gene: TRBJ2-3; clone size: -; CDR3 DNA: TGCAGTGCCTCCGTGGCGGGACGGTGGGTTTTT; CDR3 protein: CSASVAGRWVF
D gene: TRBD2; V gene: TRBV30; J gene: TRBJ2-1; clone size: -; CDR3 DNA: TGTGCCTGGAGTGTAACGAGCGGGAGAAGAAATGAGCAGTTCTTC; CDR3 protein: CAWSVTSGRRNEQFF
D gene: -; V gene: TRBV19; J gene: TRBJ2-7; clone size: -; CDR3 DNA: TGTGCCAGTAGTATAGGGCCAGTCTACGAGCAGTACTTC; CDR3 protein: CASSIGPVYEQYF
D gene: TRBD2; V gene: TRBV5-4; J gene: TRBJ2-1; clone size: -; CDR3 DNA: TGTGCCAGCAGCTTGAAGCGGGAGAAAGAGGGTGAGCAGTTCTTC; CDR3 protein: CASSLKREKEGEQFF
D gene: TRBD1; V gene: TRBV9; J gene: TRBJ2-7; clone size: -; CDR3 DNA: TGTGCCAGCAGCGTAGGTTTAAGGGACAGCTCCTACGAGCAGTACTTC; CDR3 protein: CASSVGLRDSSYEQYF
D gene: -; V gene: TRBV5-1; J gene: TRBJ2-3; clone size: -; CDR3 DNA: TGCGCCAGCAGCACGCGCGGGGGCCGGTTACCTACGCAGTATTTT; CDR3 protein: CASSTRGGRLPTQYF
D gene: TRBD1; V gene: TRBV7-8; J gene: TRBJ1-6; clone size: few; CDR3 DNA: TGTGCCAGCAGCTTAGGCGGGACAGGGAATTCACCCCTCCACTTT; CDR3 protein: CASSLGGTGNSPLHF
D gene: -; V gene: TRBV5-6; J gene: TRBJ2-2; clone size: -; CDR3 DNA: TGTGCCAGCAGCTTGGGCGTGACAGGTAACACCGGGGAGCTGTTTTTT; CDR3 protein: CASSLGVTGNTGELFF
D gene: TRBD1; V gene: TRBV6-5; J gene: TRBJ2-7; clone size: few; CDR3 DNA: TGTGCCAGCAGCGACAGGGTAGCCGCCTACGAGCAGTACTTC; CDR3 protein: CASSDRVAAYEQYF
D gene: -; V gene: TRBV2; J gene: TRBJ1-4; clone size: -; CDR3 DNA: TGTGCCAGCAGTCAGGGCTATGAAAAACTGTTTTTT; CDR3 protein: CASSQGYEKLFF
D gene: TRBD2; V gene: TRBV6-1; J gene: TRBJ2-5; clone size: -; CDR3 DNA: TGTGCCAGCAGCGAAGGGACTATGCTGGAGACCCAGTACTTC; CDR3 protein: CASSEGTMLETQYF
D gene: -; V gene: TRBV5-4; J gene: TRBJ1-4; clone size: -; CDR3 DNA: TGTGCCAGCAGCCCTTCAACAGGGACTAATGAAAAACTGTTTTTT; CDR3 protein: CASSPSTGTNEKLFF
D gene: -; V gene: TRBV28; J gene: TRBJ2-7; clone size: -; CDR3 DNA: TGTGCCAGCAGTTTAGGTGCCAGGGTGCCCTACGAGCAGTACTTC; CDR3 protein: CASSLGARVPYEQYF
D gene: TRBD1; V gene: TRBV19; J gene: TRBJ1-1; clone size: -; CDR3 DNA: TGTGCCAGTAGTACGCGACAGGGGGCAAGGAGCACTGAAGCTTTCTTT; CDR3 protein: CASSTRQGARSTEAFF
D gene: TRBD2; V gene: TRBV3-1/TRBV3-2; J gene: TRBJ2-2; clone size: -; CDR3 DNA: TGTGCCAGCAGCCCAAAGACTAGCGGGGGATTTGCTTGGGGGGAGCTGTTTTTT; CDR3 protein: CASSPKTSGGFAWGELFF
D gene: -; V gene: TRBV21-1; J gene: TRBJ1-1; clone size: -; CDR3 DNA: TGTGCCAGCAGCACCTGGGACAGGGAGAACACTGAAGCTTTCTTT; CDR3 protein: CASSTWDRENTEAFF
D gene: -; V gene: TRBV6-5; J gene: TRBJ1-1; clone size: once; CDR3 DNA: TGTGCCAGCAGTTACCCGGGGGGGACTGAAGCTTTCTTT; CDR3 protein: CASSYPGGTEAFF
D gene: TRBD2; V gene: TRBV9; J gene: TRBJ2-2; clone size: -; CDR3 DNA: TGTGCCAGCAGCGTAGGTGGGGGGGCCGGGGAGCTGTTTTTT; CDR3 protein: CASSVGGGAGELFF
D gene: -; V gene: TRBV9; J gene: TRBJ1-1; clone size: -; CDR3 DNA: TGTGCCAGCAGCCCTACGGGAGTCGTGAACACTGAAGCTTTCTTT; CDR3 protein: CASSPTGVVNTEAFF
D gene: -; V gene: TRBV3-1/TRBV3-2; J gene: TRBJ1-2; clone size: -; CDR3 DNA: TGTGCCAGCAGCCAAGAAGTAGGGAGCACTAACTATGGCTACACCTTC; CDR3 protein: CASSQEVGSTNYGYTF
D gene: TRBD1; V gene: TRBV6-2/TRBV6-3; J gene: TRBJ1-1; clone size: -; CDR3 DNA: TGTGCCAGCAGTCGCCCCGGGACAGGGATCGATGAAGCTTTCTTT; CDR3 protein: CASSRPGTGIDEAFF
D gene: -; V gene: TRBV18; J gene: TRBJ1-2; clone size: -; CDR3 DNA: TGTGCCAGCTCACCATTAGCAGGGCCTCAAGCTAACTATGGCTACACCTTC; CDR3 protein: CASSPLAGPQANYGYTF
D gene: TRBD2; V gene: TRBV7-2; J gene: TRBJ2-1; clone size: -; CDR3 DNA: TGTGCCAGCAGCTTCGGACTAGCGGGAGTCATCAATGAGCAGTTCTTC; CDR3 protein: CASSFGLAGVINEQFF
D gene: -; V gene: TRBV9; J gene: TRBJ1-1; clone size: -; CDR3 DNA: TGTGCCAGCAGCGGAAGGGGGGGGAACACTGAAGCTTTCTTT; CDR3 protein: CASSGRGGNTEAFF
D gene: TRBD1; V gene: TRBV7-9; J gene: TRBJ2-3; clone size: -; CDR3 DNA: TGTGCCAGCAGCCCATGGGGACAGCTGACAGATACGCAGTATTTT; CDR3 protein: CASSPWGQLTDTQYF
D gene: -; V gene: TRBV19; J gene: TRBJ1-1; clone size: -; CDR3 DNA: TGTGCCAGTAACCCGGACAAGAACACTGAAGCTTTCTTT; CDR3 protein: CASNPDKNTEAFF
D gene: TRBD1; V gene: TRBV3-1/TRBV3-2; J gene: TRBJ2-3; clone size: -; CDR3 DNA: TGTGCCAGCAGCTTCGTGGGGGGAGGGACAGGGGTGGATACGCAGTATTTT; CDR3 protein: CASSFVGGGTGVDTQYF
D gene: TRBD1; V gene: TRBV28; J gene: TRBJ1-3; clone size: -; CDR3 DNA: TGTGCCAGCAGTTTAGTCGGCCCAGGGGGAAGAAACACCATATATTTT; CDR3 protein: CASSLVGPGGRNTIYF
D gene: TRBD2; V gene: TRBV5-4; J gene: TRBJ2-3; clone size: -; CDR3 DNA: TGTGCCAGCAGCAATAAACTAGCGGGAGGCCGCACAGATACGCAGTATTTT; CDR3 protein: CASSNKLAGGRTDTQYF